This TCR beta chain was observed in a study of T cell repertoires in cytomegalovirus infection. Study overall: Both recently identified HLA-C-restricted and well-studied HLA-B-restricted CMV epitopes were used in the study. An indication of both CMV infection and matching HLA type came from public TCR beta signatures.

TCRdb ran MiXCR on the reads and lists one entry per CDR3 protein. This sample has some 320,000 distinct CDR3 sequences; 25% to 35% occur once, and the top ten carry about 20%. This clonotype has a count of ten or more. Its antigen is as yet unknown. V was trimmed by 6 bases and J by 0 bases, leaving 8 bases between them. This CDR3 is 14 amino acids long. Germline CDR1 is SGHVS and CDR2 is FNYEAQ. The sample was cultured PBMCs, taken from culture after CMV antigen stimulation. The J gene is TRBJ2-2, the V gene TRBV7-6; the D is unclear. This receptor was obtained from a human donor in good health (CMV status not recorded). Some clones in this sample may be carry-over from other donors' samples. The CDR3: CASSSTPNTGELFF. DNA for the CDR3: TGTGCCAGCAGTTCCACTCCGAACACCGGGGAGCTGTTTTTT.